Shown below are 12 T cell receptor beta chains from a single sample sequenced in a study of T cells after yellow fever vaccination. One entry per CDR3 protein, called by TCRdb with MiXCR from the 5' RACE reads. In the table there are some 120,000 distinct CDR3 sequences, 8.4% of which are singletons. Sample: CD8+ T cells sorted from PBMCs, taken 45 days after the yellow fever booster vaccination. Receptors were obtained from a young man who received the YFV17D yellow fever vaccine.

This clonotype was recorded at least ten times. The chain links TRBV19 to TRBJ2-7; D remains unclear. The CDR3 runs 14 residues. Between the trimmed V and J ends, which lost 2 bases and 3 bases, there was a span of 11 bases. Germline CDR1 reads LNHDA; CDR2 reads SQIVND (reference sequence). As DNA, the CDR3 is TGTGCCAGTAGTATAACGGGCTGGAACTACGAGCAGTACTTC. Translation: CASSITGWNYEQYF.

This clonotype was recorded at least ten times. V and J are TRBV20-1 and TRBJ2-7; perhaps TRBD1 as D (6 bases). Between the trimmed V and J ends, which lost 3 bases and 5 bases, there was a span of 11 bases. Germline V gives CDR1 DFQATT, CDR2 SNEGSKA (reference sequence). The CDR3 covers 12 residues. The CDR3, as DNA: TGCAGTGCTAGTGACAGGCTCAACGAGCAGTACTTC. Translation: CSASDRLNEQYF.

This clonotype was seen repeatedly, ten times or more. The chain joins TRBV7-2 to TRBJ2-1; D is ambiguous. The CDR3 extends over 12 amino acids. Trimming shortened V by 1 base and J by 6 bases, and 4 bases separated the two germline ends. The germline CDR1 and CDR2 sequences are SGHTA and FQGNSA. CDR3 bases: TGTGCCAGCAGCTTAGACGGCAATGAGCAGTTCTTC. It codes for CASSLDGNEQFF.

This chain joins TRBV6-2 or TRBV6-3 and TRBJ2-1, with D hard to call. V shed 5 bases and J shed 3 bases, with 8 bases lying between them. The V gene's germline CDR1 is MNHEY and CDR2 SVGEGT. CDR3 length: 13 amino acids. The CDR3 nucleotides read TGTGCCAGCAGTCCCACCATCTACAATGAGCAGTTCTTC. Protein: CASSPTIYNEQFF.

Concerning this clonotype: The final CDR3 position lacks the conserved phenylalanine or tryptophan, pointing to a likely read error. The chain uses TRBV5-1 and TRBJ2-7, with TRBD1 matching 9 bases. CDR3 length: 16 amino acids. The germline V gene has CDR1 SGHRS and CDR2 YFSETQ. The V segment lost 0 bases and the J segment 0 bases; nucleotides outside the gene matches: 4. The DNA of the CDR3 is TGCGCCAGCAGCTTGGTTGGGACAGGGAGCTCCTACGAGCAGTACTTA. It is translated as CASSLVGTGSSYEQYL.

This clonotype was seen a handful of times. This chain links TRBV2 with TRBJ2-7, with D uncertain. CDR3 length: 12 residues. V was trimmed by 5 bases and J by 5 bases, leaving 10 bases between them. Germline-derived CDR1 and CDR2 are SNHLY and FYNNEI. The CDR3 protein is CASSTTRNEQYF. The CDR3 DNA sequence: TGTGCCAGCAGTACAACGCGTAACGAGCAGTACTTC.

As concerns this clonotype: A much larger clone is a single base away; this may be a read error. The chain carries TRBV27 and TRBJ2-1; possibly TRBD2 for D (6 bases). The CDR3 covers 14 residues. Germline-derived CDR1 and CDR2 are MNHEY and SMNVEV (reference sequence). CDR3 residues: CASSDPGRGNGQFF. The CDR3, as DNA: TGTGCCAGCAGTGACCCTGGACGGGGGAATGGGCAGTTCTTC.

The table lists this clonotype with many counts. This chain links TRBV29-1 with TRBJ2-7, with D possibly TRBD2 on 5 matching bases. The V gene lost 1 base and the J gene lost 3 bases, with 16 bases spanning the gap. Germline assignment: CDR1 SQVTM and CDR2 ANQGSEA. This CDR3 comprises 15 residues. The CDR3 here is CSVEGASGGYYEQYF. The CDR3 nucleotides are TGCAGCGTTGAAGGTGCGTCAGGCGGGTACTACGAGCAGTACTTC.

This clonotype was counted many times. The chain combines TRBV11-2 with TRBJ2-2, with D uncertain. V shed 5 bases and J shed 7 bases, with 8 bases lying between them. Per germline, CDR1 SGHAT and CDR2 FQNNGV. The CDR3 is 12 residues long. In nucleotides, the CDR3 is TGTGCCAGCAGCACTACGGTCGGGGAGCTGTTTTTT. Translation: CASSTTVGELFF.

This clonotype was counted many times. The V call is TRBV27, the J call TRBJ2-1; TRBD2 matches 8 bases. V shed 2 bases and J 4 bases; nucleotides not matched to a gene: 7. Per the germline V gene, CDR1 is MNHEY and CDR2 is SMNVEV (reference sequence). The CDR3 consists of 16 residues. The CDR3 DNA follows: TGTGCCAGCAGTTTAGTGAGCGGGAGCCTATACAATGAGCAGTTCTTC. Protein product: CASSLVSGSLYNEQFF.

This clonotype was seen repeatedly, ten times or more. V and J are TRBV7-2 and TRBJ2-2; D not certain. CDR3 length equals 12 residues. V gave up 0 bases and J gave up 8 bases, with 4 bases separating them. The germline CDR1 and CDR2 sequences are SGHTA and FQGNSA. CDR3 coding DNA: TGTGCCAGCAGCTTAGCGCTAGGGGAGCTGTTTTTT. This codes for CASSLALGELFF.

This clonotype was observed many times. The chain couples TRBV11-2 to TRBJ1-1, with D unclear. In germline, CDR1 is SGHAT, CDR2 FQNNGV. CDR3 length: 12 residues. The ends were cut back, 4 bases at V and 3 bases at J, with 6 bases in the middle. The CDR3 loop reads CASSSLDTEAFF. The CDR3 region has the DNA TGTGCCAGCAGCTCGTTGGACACTGAAGCTTTCTTT.